These T cell receptor beta chains were read from a single sample in a study of T cell responses to AZD1222 COVID-19 vaccine. Method: immunoSEQ multiplex PCR; TCRdb's copy keeps in-frame clones and lacks some. The sample has tens of thousands of clones, 65% to 80% seen once. The specimen was peripheral blood, collected on day 0 of AZD1222 vaccination. The receptors stem from an adult in good health. The CDR3 runs from the conserved cysteine through the conserved F or W. The D gene is left open where the match is weak. For some rows the clone size is stated as once, few or many, or as a class when expanded; others skip it.

size: NA
J: TRBJ2-7
length: 12
D: TRBD1
V: TRBV28
CDR3: CASSFQTGEQYF
DNA: TGTGCCAGCAGTTTCCAGACAGGGGAGCAGTACTTC

size: NA
J: TRBJ1-6
length: 15
D: NA
V: TRBV4-1
CDR3: CASSPSLGERLPLHF
DNA: TGCGCCAGCAGCCCATCCCTAGGGGAAAGACTACCCCTCCACTTT

size: many
J: TRBJ1-3
length: 14
D: NA
V: TRBV4-1
CDR3: CASSRSFGGNTIYF
DNA: TGCGCCAGCAGCCGGTCGTTTGGGGGAAACACCATATATTTT

size: NA
J: TRBJ2-7
length: 15
D: TRBD1
V: TRBV19
CDR3: CASSPSGTGGYEQYF
DNA: TGTGCCAGTAGTCCTTCCGGGACAGGGGGCTACGAGCAGTACTTC

size: few
J: TRBJ1-2
length: 15
D: NA
V: TRBV5-1
CDR3: CASSLGDPRIYGYTF
DNA: TGCGCCAGCAGCTTGGGGGATCCCCGAATCTATGGCTACACCTTC

size: NA
J: TRBJ1-4
length: 17
D: TRBD1
V: TRBV28
CDR3: CASSPVDRVWTSVKLFF
DNA: TGTGCCAGCAGTCCGGTGGACAGGGTTTGGACGTCCGTAAAACTGTTTTTT

size: NA
J: TRBJ2-1
length: 14
D: TRBD1
V: TRBV6-2/TRBV6-3
CDR3: CASSAGGAYNEQFF
DNA: TGTGCCAGCAGCGCAGGGGGCGCCTACAATGAGCAGTTCTTC

size: NA
J: TRBJ1-1
length: 13
D: NA
V: TRBV11-2
CDR3: CASSLQEWTEAFF
DNA: TGTGCCAGCAGCTTACAGGAGTGGACTGAAGCTTTCTTT

size: NA
J: TRBJ2-7
length: 15
D: TRBD2
V: TRBV5-1
CDR3: CASSLAAGEPYEQYF
DNA: TGCGCCAGCAGCTTGGCAGCGGGGGAACCCTACGAGCAGTACTTC

size: few
J: TRBJ1-1
length: 19
D: NA
V: TRBV4-1
CDR3: CASSQDPRGQIRTNTEAFF
DNA: TGCGCCAGCAGCCAAGATCCACGGGGCCAGATAAGGACGAACACTGAAGCTTTCTTT

size: few
J: TRBJ1-1
length: 13
D: NA
V: TRBV12-3/TRBV12-4
CDR3: CATLGRDTSSAFF
DNA: TGTGCCACCTTGGGCCGGGACACCTCCTCGGCTTTCTTT

size: NA
J: TRBJ2-3
length: 16
D: TRBD2
V: TRBV4-1
CDR3: CASSQGGGGHTDTQYF
DNA: TGCGCCAGCAGCCAAGGAGGCGGGGGGCACACAGATACGCAGTATTTT

size: NA
J: TRBJ1-1
length: 17
D: NA
V: TRBV15
CDR3: CATSRGASRTRNTEAFF
DNA: TGTGCCACCAGCAGAGGTGCGAGCCGAACGAGGAACACTGAAGCTTTCTTT

size: once
J: TRBJ1-6
length: 11
D: NA
V: TRBV28
CDR3: CASLGDSPLHF
DNA: TGTGCCAGTCTTGGAGATTCACCCCTCCACTTT

size: NA
J: TRBJ2-7
length: 14
D: NA
V: TRBV9
CDR3: CASSLQGDSYEQYF
DNA: TGTGCCAGCAGTCTTCAGGGAGACTCCTACGAGCAGTACTTC

size: NA
J: TRBJ2-7
length: 13
D: NA
V: TRBV2
CDR3: CASRALGAYEQYF
DNA: TGTGCCAGCAGGGCCTTGGGGGCCTACGAGCAGTACTTC

size: NA
J: TRBJ1-3
length: 16
D: NA
V: TRBV7-2
CDR3: CASSPGHAMTGNTIYF
DNA: TGTGCCAGCAGTCCCGGACATGCCATGACTGGAAACACCATATATTTT

size: NA
J: TRBJ2-3
length: 16
D: TRBD2
V: TRBV9
CDR3: CASSKAGGLPTDTQYF
DNA: TGTGCCAGCAGCAAAGCGGGGGGGCTTCCCACAGATACGCAGTATTTT

size: NA
J: TRBJ2-2
length: 15
D: NA
V: TRBV2
CDR3: CASRRDSLNTGELFF
DNA: TGTGCCAGCAGACGGGACTCGCTCAACACCGGGGAGCTGTTTTTT

size: NA
J: TRBJ2-2
length: 14
D: NA
V: TRBV27
CDR3: CASSGRTLTGELFF
DNA: TGTGCCAGCAGCGGACGGACCCTCACCGGGGAGCTGTTTTTT

size: NA
J: TRBJ1-1
length: 13
D: NA
V: TRBV15
CDR3: CATSTQGDTEAFF
DNA: TGTGCCACCAGCACCCAAGGGGACACTGAAGCTTTCTTT

size: NA
J: TRBJ2-1
length: 14
D: TRBD2
V: TRBV5-1
CDR3: CASSLAGGQNEQFF
DNA: TGCGCCAGCAGCTTAGCGGGGGGGCAGAATGAGCAGTTCTTC

size: NA
J: TRBJ1-1
length: 12
D: NA
V: TRBV7-2
CDR3: CASSLGQARAFF
DNA: TGTGCCAGCAGCTTGGGTCAGGCCAGGGCTTTCTTT

size: few
J: TRBJ2-7
length: 15
D: NA
V: TRBV12-1
CDR3: CASSRSGTFSYEQYF
DNA: TGTGCCAGCAGCCGATCCGGGACCTTCTCCTACGAGCAGTACTTC

size: NA
J: TRBJ2-3
length: 14
D: NA
V: TRBV15
CDR3: CATSSDGQTDTQYF
DNA: TGTGCCACCAGCTCCGACGGCCAGACAGATACGCAGTATTTT

size: NA
J: TRBJ2-1
length: 12
D: NA
V: TRBV18
CDR3: CASSRGVNEQFF
DNA: TGTGCCAGCTCAAGGGGCGTGAATGAGCAGTTCTTC

size: NA
J: TRBJ2-7
length: 18
D: TRBD2
V: TRBV11-2
CDR3: CASSLDPPRLAGGQEQYF
DNA: TGTGCCAGCAGCTTAGATCCTCCGCGACTAGCGGGGGGGCAAGAGCAGTACTTC